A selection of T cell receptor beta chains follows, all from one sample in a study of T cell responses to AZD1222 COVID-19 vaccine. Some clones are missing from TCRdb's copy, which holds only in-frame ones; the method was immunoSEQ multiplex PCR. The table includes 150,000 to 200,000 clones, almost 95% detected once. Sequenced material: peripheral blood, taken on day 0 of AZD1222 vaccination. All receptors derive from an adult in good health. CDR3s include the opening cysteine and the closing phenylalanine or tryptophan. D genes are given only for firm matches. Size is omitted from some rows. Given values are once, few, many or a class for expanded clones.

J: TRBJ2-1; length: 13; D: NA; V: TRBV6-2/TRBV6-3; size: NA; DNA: TGTGCCAGCAGTTACGGGCAGGCGAATGAGCAGTTCTTC; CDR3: CASSYGQANEQFF
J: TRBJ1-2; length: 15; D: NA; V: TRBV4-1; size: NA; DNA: TGCGCCAGCAGCCAAGCGGGAGTCCATAACTATGGCTACACCTTC; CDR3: CASSQAGVHNYGYTF
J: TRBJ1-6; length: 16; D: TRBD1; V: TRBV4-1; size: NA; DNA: TGCGCCAGCAGCACCCGACAGGGCGCGTATAATTCACCCCTCCACTTT; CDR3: CASSTRQGAYNSPLHF
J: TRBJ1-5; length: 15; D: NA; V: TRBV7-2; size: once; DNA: TGTGCCAGCAGCTACCAGGGAGGTGCTAATCAGCCCCAGCATTTT; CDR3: CASSYQGGANQPQHF
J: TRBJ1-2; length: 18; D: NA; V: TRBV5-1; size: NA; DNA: TGCGCCAGCAGCTTGCAAAGGCGGGACCCTAACTCCAACTATGGCTACACCTTC; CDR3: CASSLQRRDPNSNYGYTF
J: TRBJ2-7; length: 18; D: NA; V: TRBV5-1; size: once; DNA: TGCGCCAGCACCACCCCCAAGCGGAGACTAAAACGCCCCTACGAGCAGTACTTC; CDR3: CASTTPKRRLKRPYEQYF
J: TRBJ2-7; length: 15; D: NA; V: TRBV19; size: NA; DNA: TGTGCCAGTAGTATAGATTCGACGGGGAACTACGAGCAGTACTTC; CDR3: CASSIDSTGNYEQYF
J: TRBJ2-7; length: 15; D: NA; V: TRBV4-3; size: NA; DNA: TGCGCCAGCAGCCAGGGTCGGTGGGAGGAGGAGGAGCAGTACTTC; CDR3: CASSQGRWEEEEQYF
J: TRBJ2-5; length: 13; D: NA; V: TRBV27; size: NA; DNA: TGTGCCAGCAGTTTATTGCCGATTGAGACCCAGTACTTC; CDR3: CASSLLPIETQYF
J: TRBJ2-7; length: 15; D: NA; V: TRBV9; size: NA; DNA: TGTGCCAGCAGCGTAGCTGCTAGCGATGCCTACGAGCAGTACTTC; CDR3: CASSVAASDAYEQYF
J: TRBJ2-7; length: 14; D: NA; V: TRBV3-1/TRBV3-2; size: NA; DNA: TGTGCCAGCAGCCTCGGGGGAAATCCCTACGAGCAGTACTTC; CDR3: CASSLGGNPYEQYF
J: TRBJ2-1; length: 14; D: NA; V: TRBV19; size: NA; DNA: TGTGCCAGTATAGGGGGGTTTTCCTACAATGAGCAGTTCTTC; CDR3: CASIGGFSYNEQFF
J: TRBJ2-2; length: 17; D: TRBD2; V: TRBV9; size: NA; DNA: TGTGCCAGCAGCAAAGTCCTAGCGGGGGTCGTGGCCGGGGAGCTGTTTTTT; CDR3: CASSKVLAGVVAGELFF
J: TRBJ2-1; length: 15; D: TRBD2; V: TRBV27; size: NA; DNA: TGTGCCAGCAGTTCCGGGACTAGCGGATACAATGAGCAGTTCTTC; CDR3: CASSSGTSGYNEQFF
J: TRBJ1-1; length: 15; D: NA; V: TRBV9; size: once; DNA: TGTGCCAGCAGCTCGATGAACAGGGATGGCACTGAAGCTTTCTTT; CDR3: CASSSMNRDGTEAFF
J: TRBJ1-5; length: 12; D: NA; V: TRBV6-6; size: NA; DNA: TGTGCCAGCAGTTATTCAGAGGTGCCCCAGCATTTT; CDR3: CASSYSEVPQHF
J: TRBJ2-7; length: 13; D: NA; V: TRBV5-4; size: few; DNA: TGTGCCAGCAGCCGGGACAACTCCTACGAGCAGTACTTC; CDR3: CASSRDNSYEQYF
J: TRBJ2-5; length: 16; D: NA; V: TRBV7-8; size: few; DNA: TGTGCCAGCAGCTTAGAAATCGGGGGGCGCGGTGAGACCCAGTACTTC; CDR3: CASSLEIGGRGETQYF
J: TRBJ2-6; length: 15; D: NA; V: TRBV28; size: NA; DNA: TGTGCCAGCAGTTTAGGGGGAGCTGGGGCCAACGTCCTGACTTTC; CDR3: CASSLGGAGANVLTF
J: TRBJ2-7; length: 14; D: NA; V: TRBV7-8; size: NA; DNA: TGTGCCAGCAGCCCTACGTATGAGCGTTACGAGCAGTACTTC; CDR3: CASSPTYERYEQYF
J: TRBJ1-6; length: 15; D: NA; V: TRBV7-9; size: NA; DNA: TGTGCCAGCAGCGCCGCGGGGCCCTATAATTCACCCCTCCACTTT; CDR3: CASSAAGPYNSPLHF
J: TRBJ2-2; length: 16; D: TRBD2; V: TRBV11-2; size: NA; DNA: TGTGCCAGCAGCCAGAGCGGGAATGGGGCGGCCGGGGAGCTGTTTTTT; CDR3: CASSQSGNGAAGELFF